The present T cell receptor beta chain was sequenced within a study of T cell repertoires in cytomegalovirus infection. Whole-study findings and limits: Of the TCR beta families, the public ones yielded a cumulative frequency that identified carriers of CMV plus the relevant HLA.

This clonotype was picked up many times. As yet, its antigen is unknown. Via MiXCR, TCRdb re-called the reads, giving one row per CDR3 protein. This table holds 210,000 or so distinct CDR3 sequences, 6.5% found once. The CDR3 has 14 residues. CDR1 is SSHAT, CDR2 FNYEAQ, per germline (reference sequence). Deletions cut 6 bases from V and 2 bases from J, with 10 bases between. V gene TRBV7-7 combines with J gene TRBJ2-2, with D possibly being TRBD1 (6 bases). The receptor comes from a human donor in good health (CMV status not recorded). Some clones in this sample may be carry-over from other donors' samples. The material sequenced was PBMCs. The CDR3 sequence: CASRPDRNTGELFF. CDR3 in DNA: TGTGCCAGCAGACCGGACAGAAACACCGGGGAGCTGTTTTTT.